One sample yielded the 9 T cell receptor beta chains listed below, sequenced in a study of cytomegalovirus exposure and HLA in healthy donors. PCR involved 60 Vbeta and 13 Jbeta primers. Method: immunoSEQ multiplex PCR; TCRdb's copy keeps in-frame clones and lacks some. This sample has 150,000 to 200,000 clones; around three quarters occur once, and the top ten carry 2% to 2.5%. The material sequenced was PBMCs. These receptors all come from a woman in her 50s in good health and CMV-seronegative.

This clone was observed a handful of times. The chain uses TRBV28 and TRBJ1-2; 9 bases are a match to TRBD1. The junction had 7 bases not matched to a gene; V was cut back by 5 bases and J by 6 bases. The germline CDR1 and CDR2 sequences are MDHEN and SYDVKM. The CDR3 is 14 residues long. As DNA, the CDR3 is TGTGCCAGCAGTCCCCAGCGGGACAGGGATGGCTACACCTTC. Protein product: CASSPQRDRDGYTF.

The chain couples TRBV11-2 to TRBJ2-2, with no clear D. There are 15 residues in the CDR3. The V end lost 1 base, the J end lost 2 bases, and 8 bases lay between the germline ends. CDR1 and CDR2 from the germline V gene are SGHAT and FQNNGV. CDR3 nucleotides: TGTGCCAGCAGCTTAGGGCCGCTCAACACCGGGGAGCTGTTTTTT. It specifies CASSLGPLNTGELFF.

A note on this clone: Germline is not matched at one junction end, which may reflect a read error. The V and J genes are TRBV7-9 and TRBJ2-7; 8 nucleotides agree with TRBD2. The CDR3 is 15 residues long. Per the germline V gene, CDR1 is SEHNR and CDR2 is FQNEAQ (reference sequence). CDR3 in amino acids: CSSTPVGGATYEQYF. The CDR3 DNA follows: TGTTCCAGCACCCCCGTCGGGGGGGCTACCTACGAGCAGTACTTC.

Concerning this clone itself: The conserved closing phenylalanine or tryptophan is absent in this CDR3, likely reflecting a read error. The DNA is omitted, as the CDR3 cannot be located on it reliably, and the CDR3 follows TCRdb's listing. The rearrangement links TRBV9 to TRBJ2-7; the table's D call, TRBD2, has no DNA check behind it. The CDR3 has 14 residues if both end residues are counted. The germline V gene has CDR1 SGDLS and CDR2 YYNGEE. The CDR3 spells CASSVGLENYEQSL.

The chain carries TRBV28 and TRBJ1-1; D is possibly TRBD1 (5 bases). The CDR3 sequence is 12 residues long. V gave up 5 bases and J gave up 1 base, with 5 bases separating them. The germline V gene has CDR1 MDHEN and CDR2 SYDVKM. In DNA, the CDR3 is TGTGCCAGCAGTAGGGGGAACACTGAAGCTTTCTTT. This sequence encodes CASSRGNTEAFF.

The rearrangement joins TRBV27 to TRBJ2-3; possible D gene TRBD2, 5 bases. Germline V gives CDR1 MNHEY, CDR2 SMNVEV (reference sequence). The CDR3 totals 15 residues. Trimming took 7 bases from V and 1 from J, leaving 15 bases between them. The CDR3 DNA reads as TGTGCCAGCATTCTGAGGGCCATGGGCACAGATACGCAGTATTTT. It codes for CASILRAMGTDTQYF.

The chain joins TRBV4-2 to TRBJ2-5, with D possibly being TRBD1 (6 bases). The J call is doubtful: the DNA matches TRBJ2-7 better. The CDR3 contains 14 residues. Per the germline V gene, CDR1 is LGHNA and CDR2 is YNFKEQ. CDR3 residues: CASSPGQPADEQYF. The CDR3 DNA follows: TGTGCCAGCAGCCCCGGACAGCCCGCAGACGAGCAGTACTTC.

The V gene is TRBV19, the J gene TRBJ2-7, with TRBD2 identical over 9 bases. The CDR3 totals 16 residues. CDR1 and CDR2 from the germline V gene are LNHDA and SQIVND (reference sequence). The V gene end was trimmed by 4 bases and the J gene end by 5 bases; junction bases not matched to a gene: 12. The DNA of the CDR3 is TGTGCCAGTAGTACCACCTCTGCGGGAGGGCACCACGAGCAGTACTTC. Translation: CASSTTSAGGHHEQYF.

This clone is a singleton in its sample. The rearrangement joins TRBV28 to TRBJ2-2, with a possible D match to TRBD2 (5 bases). Germline V gives CDR1 MDHEN, CDR2 SYDVKM. This CDR3 comprises 17 residues. Trimming left V 5 bases short and J 0 bases short, with 16 bases between. The CDR3 DNA follows: TGTGCCAGCAGTCCTCAACCGGGGAAGGCGAACACCGGGGAGCTGTTTTTT. Amino acid sequence: CASSPQPGKANTGELFF.